A selection of T cell receptor beta chains follows, all from one sample in a study of blood T cell repertoires in COVID-19. Data came from immunoSEQ multiplex PCR; TCRdb stores just in-frame clones and leaves some out. The table shows about 150,000 clones, with around four fifths occurring only once. Sequencing input: PBMCs or T cells enriched from blood (not recorded which). The receptors were sampled from a middle-aged woman who had recovered from COVID-19. Each CDR3 is given with its conserved first and last residue. A D gene is named only where the DNA matches it firmly. Clone size appears in some rows only: once, few, many, or a class for an expanded clone.

d_gene	v_gene	abundance	j_gene	CDR3aa	CDR3nt
.	TRBV6-1	.	TRBJ1-5	CASSEWGRQPQHF	TGTGCCAGCAGTGAATGGGGGCGGCAGCCCCAGCATTTT
.	TRBV2	once	TRBJ2-1	CASMGQALGNEQFF	TGTGCCAGCATGGGGCAGGCCTTAGGGAATGAGCAGTTCTTC
TRBD1	TRBV27	.	TRBJ2-4	CASSIITGGNDIQYF	TGTGCCAGCAGTATTATTACAGGGGGAAACGACATTCAGTACTTC
TRBD1	TRBV6-1	once	TRBJ1-6	CASSEWGQQNNSPLHF	TGTGCCAGCAGTGAGTGGGGACAGCAGAATAATTCACCCCTCCACTTT
.	TRBV5-1	.	TRBJ1-6	CASSLPGDNSPLHF	TGCGCCAGCAGCTTACCAGGGGATAATTCACCCCTCCACTTT
.	TRBV11-3	.	TRBJ2-3	CASSLVGGPRSSTQYF	TGTGCCAGCAGCTTAGTCGGGGGGCCGCGTAGCAGCACGCAGTATTTT
TRBD1	TRBV2	.	TRBJ2-7	CASNTPGQDYEQYF	TGTGCCAGCAATACTCCGGGACAGGACTACGAGCAGTACTTC
TRBD2	TRBV30	.	TRBJ2-1	CALLAGVINEQFF	TGTGCCTTACTAGCGGGAGTCATCAATGAGCAGTTCTTC
.	TRBV6-5	.	TRBJ1-5	CASSRVPNQPQHF	TGTGCCAGCAGCCGTGTTCCCAATCAGCCCCAGCATTTT
TRBD2	TRBV7-9	once	TRBJ2-5	CASSFITLAGGQETQYF	TGTGCCAGCAGCTTCATAACGCTAGCGGGAGGGCAAGAGACCCAGTACTTC
TRBD2	TRBV2	.	TRBJ2-1	CASRDYDNEQFF	TGTGCCAGCCGGGACTATGACAATGAGCAGTTCTTC
.	TRBV7-9	.	TRBJ2-1	CASSSLLGAYNEQFF	TGTGCCAGCAGCTCTCTGCTTGGGGCTTACAATGAGCAGTTCTTC
.	TRBV9	.	TRBJ1-6	CASSPELPPPGVFWSPLHF	TGTGCCAGCAGCCCCGAACTCCCACCCCCCGGGGTATTTTGGTCACCCCTCCACTTT
TRBD1	TRBV9	once	TRBJ1-2	CASSADREGGGYTF	TGTGCCAGCAGCGCGGACAGGGAGGGCGGAGGCTACACCTTC
.	TRBV19	.	TRBJ1-1	CASSEPFPRQVFGYWNTEAFF	TGTGCCAGTAGTGAGCCTTTCCCCCGACAGGTATTTGGGTATTGGAACACTGAAGCTTTCTTT
TRBD2	TRBV6-5	once	TRBJ2-1	CATGGSEQFF	TGTGCCACCGGGGGGAGTGAGCAGTTCTTC
.	TRBV2	.	TRBJ1-4	CASRLGGREKLFF	TGTGCCAGCAGGTTGGGGGGACGGGAAAAACTGTTTTTT
TRBD2	TRBV7-6	.	TRBJ2-3	CASSLAGGADTQYF	TGTGCCAGCAGCTTAGCGGGAGGGGCAGATACGCAGTATTTT
.	TRBV19	.	TRBJ2-7	CASSVGPFSGYEQYF	TGTGCCAGTAGTGTTGGCCCGTTCAGTGGCTACGAGCAGTACTTC
.	TRBV30	.	TRBJ1-2	CAWSARLNQGYTF	TGTGCCTGGAGCGCTCGACTAAATCAGGGCTACACCTTC
.	TRBV2	.	TRBJ2-1	CASEWGVRDEQFF	TGTGCCAGCGAGTGGGGGGTTCGGGATGAGCAGTTCTTC
.	TRBV10-3	.	TRBJ1-3	CAITRQDSSGNTIYF	TGTGCCATCACTAGACAGGACAGCTCTGGAAACACCATATATTTT
.	TRBV5-1	.	TRBJ2-4	CASSEGVAKNIQYF	TGCGCCAGCAGCGAGGGGGTGGCCAAAAACATTCAGTACTTC
TRBD2	TRBV7-8	.	TRBJ2-3	CASSPRTSGSTDTQYF	TGTGCCAGCAGCCCGAGGACTAGCGGGAGCACAGATACGCAGTATTTT
.	TRBV27	.	TRBJ1-1	CASSVLPNTEAFF	TGTGCCAGCAGCGTACTGCCCAACACTGAAGCTTTCTTT
TRBD1	TRBV6-5	.	TRBJ2-5	CASSYGDRFSETQYF	TGTGCCAGCAGTTACGGGGACAGGTTTTCAGAGACCCAGTACTTC